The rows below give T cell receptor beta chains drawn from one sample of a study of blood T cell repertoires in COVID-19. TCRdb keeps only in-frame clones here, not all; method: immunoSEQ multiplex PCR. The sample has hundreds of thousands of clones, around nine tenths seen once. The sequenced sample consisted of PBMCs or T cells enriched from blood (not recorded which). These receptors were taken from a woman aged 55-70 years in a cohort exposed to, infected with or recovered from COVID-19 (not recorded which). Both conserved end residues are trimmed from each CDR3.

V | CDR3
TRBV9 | ASSEGLAGGQETQY
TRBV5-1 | ASSKGTSGRADETQY
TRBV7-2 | ASSLDGTGEQF
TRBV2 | ASSESRLAVRYEQY
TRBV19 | ASSNQGVRWDYGYT
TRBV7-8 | ASSFKTKGSGGGDNEQF
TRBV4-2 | ASSRARVADYEQY
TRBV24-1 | ATSDTGSGANVLT
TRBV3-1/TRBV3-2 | ASSQGLERIYEQY
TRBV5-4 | ASSQGQDGYT
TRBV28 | ATGTGGISGANVLT
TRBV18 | ASSLTSDRLTEAF
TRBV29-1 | SVDSPGQGTYEQY
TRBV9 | ASIDRVEDQPQH
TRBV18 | ASSPLQGPGMNTEAF
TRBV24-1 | ATSWTSGVQF
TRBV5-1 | ASSLGQGNDRYT
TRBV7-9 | ASSVKTGGSDGYT
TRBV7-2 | ASSLHGNTGELF
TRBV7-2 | ASSLERETGELF
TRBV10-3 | AISVGGKKNTEAF
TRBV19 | ASSSRGSGGSSYNEQF
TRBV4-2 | ASSQVDRGWDSYNEQF
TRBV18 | ASSPSLQGVKANTEAF
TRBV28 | ASSSSGPSTDTQY
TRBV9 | ASSLLSACHRRGY
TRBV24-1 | ATSGASGRGNEQF
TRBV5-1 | ASSLRVGETGELF
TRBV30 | AWSVRSVLGAPQH
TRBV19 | ASSIGREAQH
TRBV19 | ASSGDRGRSTEAF
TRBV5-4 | ASSWGLAGNNEQF
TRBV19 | ASSMWGGTEAF
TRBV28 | ASSLAGGNPNTEAF
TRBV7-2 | ASSFGVGELF
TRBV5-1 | ASSLAPDLANYGYT
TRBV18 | ASSRGDRYYGYT
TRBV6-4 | ASSEQGNSPLH
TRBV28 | ASTSWRGEGEAF
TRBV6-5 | ASSYPTRAETGYT
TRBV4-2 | ASSPSSGGVAKNIQY
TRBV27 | ASSSPSTDTQY
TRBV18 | ASSQGQDYEQY
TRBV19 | ASHIGTGELF
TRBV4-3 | ASSHRDRGYEQY
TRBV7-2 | ASSLWGRGYTGELF
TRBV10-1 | ASSLAGIYNEQF
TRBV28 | ASSLADMNTEAF
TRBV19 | ASSITGAGNGYT
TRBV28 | ASSKDSLRLNTEAF
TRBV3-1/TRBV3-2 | ASSLISGRERSYNEQF
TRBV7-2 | ASSLATSGRIYEQY
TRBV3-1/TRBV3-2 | ASSHARGLVETQY